These T cell receptor beta chains were read from a single sample in a study of cytomegalovirus exposure and HLA in healthy donors. Profiling relied on immunoSEQ multiplex PCR, and the TCRdb table lists in-frame clones only, not all of them. In the table there are roughly 170,000 clones, roughly four fifths of which are singletons. Sequencing input: PBMCs. Receptor source: a middle-aged man in good health and CMV-seronegative. Each CDR3 is given with its conserved first and last residue. D genes are given only for firm matches. The size entry is marked missing in some rows and otherwise reads once, few, many or a size class.

clone size	V gene	J gene	D gene	CDR3 DNA	CDR3 protein
-	TRBV9	TRBJ2-5	TRBD2	TGTGCCAGCAGCGTAGGTAGTAGCGGGGGGAAAGAGACCCAGTACTTC	CASSVGSSGGKETQYF
-	TRBV6-6	TRBJ1-5	-	TGTGCCAGCACCAAGGGGGAGGGGAGCAATCAGCCCCAGCATTTT	CASTKGEGSNQPQHF
-	TRBV7-2	TRBJ1-2	TRBD1	TGTGCCAGCAGCATGGGACAGGGGGCGGAGGGCTACACCTTC	CASSMGQGAEGYTF
-	TRBV5-1	TRBJ2-7	-	TGCGCCAGCAGCTTGTCACTGGCGGGGAATGCCCACGAGCAGTACTTC	CASSLSLAGNAHEQYF
-	TRBV29-1	TRBJ1-1	-	TGCAGCGCATCAGGGATTGTCGCTGAAGCTTTCTTT	CSASGIVAEAFF
-	TRBV18	TRBJ2-5	-	TGTGCCAGCTCATCTGAAGAGACCCAGTACTTC	CASSSEETQYF
-	TRBV2	TRBJ2-5	TRBD2	TGTGCCAGCAGCCCTAGCGGGGAAGAGACCCAGTACTTC	CASSPSGEETQYF
-	TRBV28	TRBJ2-5	-	TGTGCCAGCAGTTTTCTCCCCCTAGAGACCCAGTACTTC	CASSFLPLETQYF
-	TRBV5-1	TRBJ2-7	-	TGCGCCAGCAGCTCACAGGGATTTGAGCAGTACTTC	CASSSQGFEQYF
-	TRBV5-4	TRBJ2-7	TRBD2	TGTGCCAGCAGCCAACAACTAGCGGGAGGCTACGAGCAGTACTTC	CASSQQLAGGYEQYF
-	TRBV29-1	TRBJ1-2	TRBD1	TGCAGCGTTGAAGATATGGACAGGGTGTACTCTGAAGGCTACACCTTC	CSVEDMDRVYSEGYTF
-	TRBV19	TRBJ2-7	TRBD2	TGTGCCAGTAGTATGGCGGGGGGGACCTACGAGCAGTACTTC	CASSMAGGTYEQYF
once	TRBV30	TRBJ2-5	TRBD2	TGTGCCTGGTTAGCGGGAAAGGAAGAGACCCAGTACTTC	CAWLAGKEETQYF
-	TRBV10-3	TRBJ2-3	TRBD1	TGTGCCATCAGTCCCGGGACAGGGTCTAGCACAGATACGCAGTATTTT	CAISPGTGSSTDTQYF
once	TRBV7-6	TRBJ1-2	-	TGTGCCAGCAGCTTATCAGGGGACTATGGCTACACCTTC	CASSLSGDYGYTF
-	TRBV4-3	TRBJ1-5	TRBD1	TGCGCCAGCAGCCAAGCCGACAGGGGGAATCAGCCCCAGCATTTT	CASSQADRGNQPQHF
-	TRBV7-8	TRBJ2-7	-	TGTGCCAGCAGGCTAGCCGGGTATTACGAGCAGTACTTC	CASRLAGYYEQYF
once	TRBV19	TRBJ2-7	TRBD2	TGTGCCAGTAGTCTTGGACTAGCGGGGCTTTCGTACGAGCAGTACTTC	CASSLGLAGLSYEQYF
-	TRBV10-1	TRBJ2-2	-	TGCGCCGCCAACCCCCCCCCGACAGGAACGAACACCGGGGAGCTGTTTTTT	CAANPPPTGTNTGELFF
-	TRBV18	TRBJ2-1	TRBD1	TGTGCCAGCTCAACGACAGGGGACAATGAGCAGTTCTTC	CASSTTGDNEQFF
-	TRBV9	TRBJ2-7	-	TGTGCCAGCGGGCGGGATCCCTACGAGCAGTACTTC	CASGRDPYEQYF
-	TRBV5-6	TRBJ1-1	-	TGTGCCAGCAGGCTGAGCCACACTGAAGCTTTCTTT	CASRLSHTEAFF
-	TRBV12-5	TRBJ2-7	-	TGTGCTAGTGGTTTGGTCCAGGGGTTTGGGTACGAGCAGTACTTC	CASGLVQGFGYEQYF
-	TRBV7-9	TRBJ2-5	-	TGTGCCAGCAGCTTATACAGGGAAGGCGAAGAGACCCAGTACTTC	CASSLYREGEETQYF
-	TRBV9	TRBJ2-4	TRBD2	TGTGCCAGCAGCGTAGGCTTTGATGGGACTAGCGGATCTCTAGCCAAAAACATTCAGTACTTC	CASSVGFDGTSGSLAKNIQYF
-	TRBV2	TRBJ1-2	TRBD1	TGTGCCAGCAAGGAAATAACAGGGGTTAACTATGGCTACACCTTC	CASKEITGVNYGYTF
-	TRBV7-3	TRBJ2-3	-	TGTGCCAGCAGCTTAGGGGCGACAGATACGCAGTATTTT	CASSLGATDTQYF
-	TRBV30	TRBJ2-3	TRBD2	TGTGCCTGGAGCAGGAGCGGGAAGGCCGTCGAAAGCACAGATACGCAGTATTTT	CAWSRSGKAVESTDTQYF
-	TRBV18	TRBJ2-7	TRBD1	TGTGCCAGCTCACCAATGGGACAGTACGAGCAGTACTTC	CASSPMGQYEQYF
-	TRBV2	TRBJ2-5	-	TGTGCCAGCAGGAACAGGGGAGGAGGGGAGACCCAGTACTTC	CASRNRGGGETQYF
-	TRBV18	TRBJ2-6	TRBD1	TGTGCCAGCTCACCTAGGACAGGGGCTGGGGCCAACGTCCTGACTTTC	CASSPRTGAGANVLTF
-	TRBV7-9	TRBJ2-5	TRBD2	TGTGCCAGCAGCTGGGGACTAGCGGGAGTAGCCGGAGAGACCCAGTACTTC	CASSWGLAGVAGETQYF
-	TRBV29-1	TRBJ2-1	TRBD1	TGCAGCGTTGGAGGGATTGACAGGGGCGCCTACAATGAGCAGTTCTTC	CSVGGIDRGAYNEQFF
-	TRBV5-5	TRBJ2-5	TRBD2	TGTGCCAGCAGCCTGGAGGGACTAGCCACAGAGACCCAGTACTTC	CASSLEGLATETQYF
-	TRBV2	TRBJ2-1	TRBD2	TGTGCCAGCAGGGGACTAGCGGGGTCCTACAATGAGCAGTTCTTC	CASRGLAGSYNEQFF
once	TRBV11-2	TRBJ1-1	TRBD1	TGTGCCAGCAGCCCTCACCGGGACAGGGGCACTGAAGCTTTCTTT	CASSPHRDRGTEAFF
-	TRBV28	TRBJ2-7	-	TGTGCCAGCAGTTTCGGGATTTACGAGCAGTACTTC	CASSFGIYEQYF
-	TRBV7-9	TRBJ2-3	TRBD2	TGTTCCAGCAGCTTAGCGGGGCTACACACAGATACGCAGTATTTT	CSSSLAGLHTDTQYF
medium-sized	TRBV4-1	TRBJ1-1	TRBD1	TGCGCCAGCAGCCCCCAAGGGAGACAGGGACCTGAAGCTTTCTTT	CASSPQGRQGPEAFF
-	TRBV19	TRBJ1-1	TRBD1	TGTGCCAGTAGTCCCGGACAGGGGGCAAGGGTAGCTTTCTTT	CASSPGQGARVAFF
-	TRBV14	TRBJ2-5	TRBD2	TGTGCCAGCAGCTTTGGGACTAGCGGATCTCAAGAGACCCAGTACTTC	CASSFGTSGSQETQYF
-	TRBV5-1	TRBJ1-1	-	TGCGCCAGCAGCATCCAGGACAGTAGGACCACTGAAGCTTTCTTT	CASSIQDSRTTEAFF
-	TRBV9	TRBJ2-3	-	TGTGCCAGCAGCGTACTTGGACAGTACCTCGCAGATACGCAGTATTTT	CASSVLGQYLADTQYF
few	TRBV10-3	TRBJ1-1	-	TGTGCCATCAGTGATTCAGGGAAGACTGAAGCTTTCTTT	CAISDSGKTEAFF
-	TRBV25-1	TRBJ1-3	-	TGTGCCAGCAGTGCATCGGCCGCTGCCCCGGGACATAGAAACACCATATATTTT	CASSASAAAPGHRNTIYF
-	TRBV7-9	TRBJ1-2	TRBD1	TGTGCCAGCAGCCGGCGGGGGGGACAGCCTAACTATGGCTACACCTTC	CASSRRGGQPNYGYTF
-	TRBV2	TRBJ2-7	TRBD2	TGTGCCAGCAGCGTACAAGGACTAGCGAATGAGCAGTACTTC	CASSVQGLANEQYF
-	TRBV28	TRBJ1-2	-	TGTGCCAGCAGTTCCGCCCAGGGGAATGGCTACACCTTC	CASSSAQGNGYTF
once	TRBV4-3	TRBJ1-2	-	TGCGCCAGCAGCCACGAGCTAGCCTATGGCTACACCTTC	CASSHELAYGYTF